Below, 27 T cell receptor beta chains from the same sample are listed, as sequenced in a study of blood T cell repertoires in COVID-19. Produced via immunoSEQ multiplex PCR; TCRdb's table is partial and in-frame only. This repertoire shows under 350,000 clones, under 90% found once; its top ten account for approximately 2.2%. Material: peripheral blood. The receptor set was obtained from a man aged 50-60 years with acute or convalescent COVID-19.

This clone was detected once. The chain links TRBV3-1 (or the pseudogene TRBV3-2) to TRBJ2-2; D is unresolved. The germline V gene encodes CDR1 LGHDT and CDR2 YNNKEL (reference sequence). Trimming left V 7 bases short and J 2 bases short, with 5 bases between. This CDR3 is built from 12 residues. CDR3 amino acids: CASTLNTGELFF. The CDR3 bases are TGTGCCAGCACCCTTAACACCGGGGAGCTGTTTTTT.

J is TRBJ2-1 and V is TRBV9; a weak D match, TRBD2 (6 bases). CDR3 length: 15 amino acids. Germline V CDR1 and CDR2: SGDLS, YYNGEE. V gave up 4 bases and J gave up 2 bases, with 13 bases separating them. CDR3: CASSPRDSTYNEQFF. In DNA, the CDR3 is TGTGCCAGCAGCCCAAGGGACTCCACCTACAATGAGCAGTTCTTC.

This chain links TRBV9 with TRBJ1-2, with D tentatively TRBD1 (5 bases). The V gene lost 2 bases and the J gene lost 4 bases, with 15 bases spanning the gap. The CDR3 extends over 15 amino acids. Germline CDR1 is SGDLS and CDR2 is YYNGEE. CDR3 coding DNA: TGTGCCAGCAGCGTCAGCGGGGCCCGGGGCTATGGCTACACCTTC. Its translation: CASSVSGARGYGYTF.

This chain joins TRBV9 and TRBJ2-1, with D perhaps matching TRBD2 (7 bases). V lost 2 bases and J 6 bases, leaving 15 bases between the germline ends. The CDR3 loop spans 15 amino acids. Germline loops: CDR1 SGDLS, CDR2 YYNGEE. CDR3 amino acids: CASSVWRGPFNEQFF. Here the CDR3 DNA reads TGTGCCAGCAGCGTTTGGCGGGGGCCCTTCAATGAGCAGTTCTTC.

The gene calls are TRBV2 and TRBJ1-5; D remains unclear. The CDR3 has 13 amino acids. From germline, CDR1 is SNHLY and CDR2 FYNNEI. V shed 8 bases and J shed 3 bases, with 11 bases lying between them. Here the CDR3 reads CASGGSLNQPQHF. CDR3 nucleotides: TGTGCCAGCGGCGGCAGCCTCAATCAGCCCCAGCATTTT. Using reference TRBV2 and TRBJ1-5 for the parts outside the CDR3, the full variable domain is EPEVTQTPSHQVTQMGQEVILRCVPISNHLYFYWYRQILGQKVEFLVSFYNNEISEKSEIFDDQFSVERPDGSNFTLKIRSTKLEDSAMYFCASGGSLNQPQHFGDGTRLSIL.

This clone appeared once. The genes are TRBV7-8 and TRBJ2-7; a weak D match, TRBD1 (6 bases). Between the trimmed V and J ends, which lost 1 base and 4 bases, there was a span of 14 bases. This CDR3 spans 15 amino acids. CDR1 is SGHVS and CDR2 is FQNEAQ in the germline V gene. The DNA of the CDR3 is TGTGCCAGCAGCTTAGTTGGGGTAGGGGGTTACGAGCAGTACTTC. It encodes CASSLVGVGGYEQYF.

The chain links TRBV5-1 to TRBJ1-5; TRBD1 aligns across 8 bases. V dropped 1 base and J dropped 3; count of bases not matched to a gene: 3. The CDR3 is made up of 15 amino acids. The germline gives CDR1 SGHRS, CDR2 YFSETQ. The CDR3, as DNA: TGCGCCAGCAGCTTGACAGGGGGGCTCAATCAGCCCCAGCATTTT. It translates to CASSLTGGLNQPQHF.

The CDR3 spells CASTGAKNIQYF. The CDR3, as DNA: TGTGCCAGCACCGGGGCCAAAAACATTCAGTACTTC. The V gene is TRBV12-3 or TRBV12-4, the J gene TRBJ2-4, with no clear D. Trimming pared 7 bases from V and 1 base from J, leaving 5 bases between. The CDR3 covers 12 residues.

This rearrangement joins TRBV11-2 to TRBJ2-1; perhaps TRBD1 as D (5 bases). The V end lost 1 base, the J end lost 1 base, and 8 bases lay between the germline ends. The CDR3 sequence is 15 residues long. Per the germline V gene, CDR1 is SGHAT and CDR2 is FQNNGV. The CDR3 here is CASSLGGLSYNEQFF. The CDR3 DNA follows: TGTGCCAGCAGCTTAGGGGGCCTTTCCTACAATGAGCAGTTCTTC. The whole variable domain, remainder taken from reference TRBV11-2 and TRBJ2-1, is EAGVAQSPRYKIIEKRQSVAFWCNPISGHATLYWYQQILGQGPKLLIQFQNNGVVDDSQLPKDRFSAERLKGVDSTLKIQPAKLEDSAVYLCASSLGGLSYNEQFFGPGTRLTVL.

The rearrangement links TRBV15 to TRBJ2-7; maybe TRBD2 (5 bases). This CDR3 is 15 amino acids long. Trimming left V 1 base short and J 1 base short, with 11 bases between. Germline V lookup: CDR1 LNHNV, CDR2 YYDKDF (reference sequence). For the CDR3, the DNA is TGTGCCACCAGCAGAGGTCCGGGAACGTCCTACGAGCAGTACTTC. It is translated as CATSRGPGTSYEQYF.

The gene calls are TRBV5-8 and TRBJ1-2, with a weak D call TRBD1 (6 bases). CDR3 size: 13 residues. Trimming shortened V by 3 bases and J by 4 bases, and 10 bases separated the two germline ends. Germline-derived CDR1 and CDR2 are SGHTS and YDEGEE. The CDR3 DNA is TGTGCCAGCAGCTCGGACAGTTCCTATGGCTACACCTTC. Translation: CASSSDSSYGYTF.

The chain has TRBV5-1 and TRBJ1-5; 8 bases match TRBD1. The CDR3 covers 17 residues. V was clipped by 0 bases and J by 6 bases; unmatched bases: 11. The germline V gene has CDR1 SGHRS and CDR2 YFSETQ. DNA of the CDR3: TGCGCCAGCAGCTTGGACCCAACAGGGGGTGAACTTCAGCCCCAGCATTTT. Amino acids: CASSLDPTGGELQPQHF.

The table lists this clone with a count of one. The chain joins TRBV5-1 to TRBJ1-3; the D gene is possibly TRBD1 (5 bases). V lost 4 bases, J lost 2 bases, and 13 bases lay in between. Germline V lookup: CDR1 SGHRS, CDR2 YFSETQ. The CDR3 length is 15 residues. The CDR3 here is CASSEHSGPGNTIYF. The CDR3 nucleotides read TGCGCCAGCAGCGAACACTCAGGGCCTGGAAACACCATATATTTT.

CDR3 coding DNA: TGTGCCAGCAGCGGCGGGACGGCCCTGGGGGAGCAGTACTTC. Residues: CASSGGTALGEQYF. The chain carries TRBV9 and TRBJ2-7, with D possibly being TRBD2 (6 bases). Trimming shortened V by 3 bases and J by 7 bases, and 17 bases separated the two germline ends. Germline lookup yields CDR1 SGDLS and CDR2 YYNGEE. The CDR3 has 14 residues. The full variable domain, in which reference TRBV9 and TRBJ2-7 provide the parts outside the CDR3, is DSGVTQTPKHLITATGQRVTLRCSPRSGDLSVYWYQQSLDQGLQFLIQYYNGEERAKGNILERFSAQQFPDLHSELNLSSLELGDSALYFCASSGGTALGEQYFGPGTRLTVT.

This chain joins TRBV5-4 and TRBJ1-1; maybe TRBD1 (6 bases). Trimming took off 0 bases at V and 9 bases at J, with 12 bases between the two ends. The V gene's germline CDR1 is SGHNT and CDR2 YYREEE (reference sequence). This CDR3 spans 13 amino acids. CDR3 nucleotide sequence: TGTGCCAGCAGCTTGGCTGGGGGCGGACAAGCTTTCTTT. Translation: CASSLAGGGQAFF.

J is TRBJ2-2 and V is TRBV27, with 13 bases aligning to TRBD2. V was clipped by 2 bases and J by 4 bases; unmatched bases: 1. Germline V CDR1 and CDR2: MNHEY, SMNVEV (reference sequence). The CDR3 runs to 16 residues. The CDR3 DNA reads TGTGCCAGCAGTTTAAGACTAGCGGGGGGCACCGGGGAGCTGTTTTTT. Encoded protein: CASSLRLAGGTGELFF.

CDR3 sequence reads: CASSQMAQRGAGYQETQYF. The CDR3 DNA reads as TGCGCCAGCAGCCAAATGGCACAGCGGGGGGCGGGGTACCAAGAGACCCAGTACTTC. The V call is TRBV4-1, the J call TRBJ2-5; 9 nucleotides align to TRBD2. The germline gives CDR1 MGHRA, CDR2 YSYEKL. The J segment lost 0 bases and the V segment lost 2 bases, leaving 13 bases of the junction unmatched. CDR3 length equals 19 residues.

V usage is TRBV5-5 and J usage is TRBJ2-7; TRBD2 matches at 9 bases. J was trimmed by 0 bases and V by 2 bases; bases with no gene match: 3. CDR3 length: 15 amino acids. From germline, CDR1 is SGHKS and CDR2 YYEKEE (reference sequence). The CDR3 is CASSFSGGSSYEQYF. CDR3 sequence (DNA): TGTGCCAGCAGCTTTAGCGGGGGAAGCTCCTACGAGCAGTACTTC.

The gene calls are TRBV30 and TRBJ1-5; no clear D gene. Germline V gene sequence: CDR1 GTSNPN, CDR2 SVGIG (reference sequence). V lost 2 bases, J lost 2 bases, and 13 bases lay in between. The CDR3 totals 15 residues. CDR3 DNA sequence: TGTGCCTGGAGTTCGATGGGAGGAGGCAATCAGCCCCAGCATTTT. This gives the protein CAWSSMGGGNQPQHF.

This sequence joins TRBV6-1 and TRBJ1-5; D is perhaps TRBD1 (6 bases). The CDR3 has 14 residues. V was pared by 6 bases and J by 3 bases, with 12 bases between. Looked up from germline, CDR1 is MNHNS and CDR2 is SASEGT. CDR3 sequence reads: CASRQGHLNQPQHF. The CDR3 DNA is TGTGCCAGCAGGCAGGGACACCTCAATCAGCCCCAGCATTTT.

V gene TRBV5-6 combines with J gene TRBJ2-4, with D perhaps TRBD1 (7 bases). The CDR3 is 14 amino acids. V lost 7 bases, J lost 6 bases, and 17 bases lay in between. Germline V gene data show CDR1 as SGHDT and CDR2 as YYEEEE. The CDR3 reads CASLGGGDGNIQYF. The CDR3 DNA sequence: TGTGCCAGCCTAGGAGGGGGCGATGGAAACATTCAGTACTTC.

The CDR3 loop is CATSRQRSTDTQYF. For the CDR3, the DNA is TGTGCCACCAGCAGACAGCGGAGCACAGATACGCAGTATTTT. The rearrangement uses TRBV15 and TRBJ2-3; TRBD2 might be the D (5 bases). Per germline, CDR1 LNHNV and CDR2 YYDKDF (reference sequence). Trimming pared 2 bases from V and 0 bases from J, leaving 6 bases between. This CDR3 comprises 14 residues.

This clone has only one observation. DNA for the CDR3: TGTGCCAGCACCCCTCCTGGGGGGGGGAATACTGAAGCTTTCTTT. Amino acids: CASTPPGGGNTEAFF. The chain uses TRBV5-4 and TRBJ1-1; D perhaps matches TRBD1 (5 bases). The CDR3 is 15 residues long. V was clipped by 6 bases and J by 5 bases, with 20 bases between them. Germline CDR1 and CDR2: SGHNT and YYREEE (reference sequence).

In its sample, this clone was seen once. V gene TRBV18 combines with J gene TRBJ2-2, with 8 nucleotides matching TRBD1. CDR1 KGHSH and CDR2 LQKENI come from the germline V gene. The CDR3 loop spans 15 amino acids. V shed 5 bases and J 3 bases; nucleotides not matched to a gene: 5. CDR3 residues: CASSGQGSHTGELFF. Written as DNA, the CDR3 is TGTGCCAGCTCAGGACAGGGTTCCCACACCGGGGAGCTGTTTTTT.

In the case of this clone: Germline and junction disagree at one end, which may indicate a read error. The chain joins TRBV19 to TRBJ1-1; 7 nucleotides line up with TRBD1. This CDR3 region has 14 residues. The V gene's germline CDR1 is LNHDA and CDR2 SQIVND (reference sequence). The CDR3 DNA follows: TGTGCCAGTAGTATTCAGGGGGGCCTCGAACGCTTGCTCTTT. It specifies CASSIQGGLERLLF.

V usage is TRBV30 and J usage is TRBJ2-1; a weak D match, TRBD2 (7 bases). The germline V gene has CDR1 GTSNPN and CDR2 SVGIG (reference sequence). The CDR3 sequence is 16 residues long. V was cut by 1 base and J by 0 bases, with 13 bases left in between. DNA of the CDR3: TGTGCCTGGAGTGGGGGGGGGCAGAGCTCCTACAATGAGCAGTTCTTC. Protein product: CAWSGGGQSSYNEQFF.

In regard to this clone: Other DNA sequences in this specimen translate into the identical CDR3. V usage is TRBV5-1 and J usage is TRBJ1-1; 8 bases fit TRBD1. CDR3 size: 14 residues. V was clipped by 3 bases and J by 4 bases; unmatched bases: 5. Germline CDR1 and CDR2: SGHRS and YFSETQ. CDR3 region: CASSSQGAGTEAFF. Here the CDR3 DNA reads TGCGCCAGCAGCTCTCAGGGGGCCGGCACTGAAGCTTTCTTT.